This T cell receptor beta chain emerged from a study of human T cells and chemical hapten exposure. From the RACE reads, TCRdb called clonotypes with MiXCR, one entry per CDR3 protein. Of some 180,000 distinct CDR3 sequences in the sample, under 25% were seen once. To note about this clonotype: Its matching antigen is unknown.

CDR3 length: 14 residues. CDR1 and CDR2 (germline): MDHEN, SYDVKM. The V gene lost 6 bases and the J gene lost 9 bases, with 18 bases spanning the gap. Overall study results and limits: Following DPC sensitization, TCRs present above 1 in 1000 frequency showed no change.

Described time point: patch test 3, about 24 weeks after DPC sensitization. The treatment was: therapeutic diphenylcyclopropenone sensitization with weekly scalp DPC. The source was whole blood, collected in connection with sensitization to the hapten diphenylcyclopropenone (DPC). This TCR came from a woman aged 40 to 50 with alopecia areata. Some clones in this sample may be carry-over from other donors' samples. The chain combines TRBV28 with TRBJ2-1; D assignment may be TRBD1 or TRBD2 (5 bases each). In DNA form, the CDR3 reads TGTGCCAGCAGCCGATGGAGGCACCAGGGTGAGCAGTTCTTC. Its protein product is CASSRWRHQGEQFF.